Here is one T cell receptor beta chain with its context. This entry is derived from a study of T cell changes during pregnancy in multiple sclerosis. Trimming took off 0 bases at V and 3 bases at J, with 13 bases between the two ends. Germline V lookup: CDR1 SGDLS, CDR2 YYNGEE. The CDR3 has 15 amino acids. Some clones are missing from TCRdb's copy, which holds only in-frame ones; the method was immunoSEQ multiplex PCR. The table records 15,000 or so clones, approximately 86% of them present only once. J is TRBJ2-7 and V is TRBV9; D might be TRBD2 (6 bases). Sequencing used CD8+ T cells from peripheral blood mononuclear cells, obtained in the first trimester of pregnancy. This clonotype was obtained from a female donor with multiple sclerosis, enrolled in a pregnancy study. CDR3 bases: TGTGCCAGCAGCGTAGGGTATAGCGGCGTCTACGAGCAGTACTTC. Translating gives CASSVGYSGVYEQYF.